This TCR beta chain was identified during a study of blood T cell repertoires in COVID-19. Study-wide background: Samples came from the United States, Italy and Spain, spanning acute and convalescent COVID-19.

The repertoire was sequenced with immunoSEQ multiplex PCR; TCRdb's copy has only in-frame clones and lacks some. The sample lists roughly 120,000 clones; about 88% were seen once. V lost 1 base, J lost 7 bases, and 9 bases stayed unmatched. Germline V gene sequence: CDR1 SGDLS, CDR2 YYNGEE. The length of the CDR3 is 16 residues. This sequence was found in a woman aged 50 to 60 with acute or convalescent COVID-19. This chain connects TRBV9 to TRBJ2-2; 8 bases agree with TRBD1. Source material: peripheral blood. CDR3 loop: CASSVSSRGLGGELFF. The CDR3 DNA reads as TGTGCCAGCAGCGTATCCTCCAGGGGGCTAGGCGGGGAGCTGTTTTTT.